This is a list of T cell receptor beta chains from one sample in a study of siplizumab effects on memory and regulatory T cells. Sequencing was performed with immunoSEQ multiplex PCR; in TCRdb, only in-frame clones are kept and a portion is missing. The data show about 72,000 clones, 75% to 95% seen once. Input material: CD8+ T cells sorted from blood. The receptors derive from a human donor in good health. The CDR3 runs from the conserved cysteine through the conserved F or W. A D gene is named only where the DNA matches it firmly. Expanded clones get a size class; other rows say once, few or many, or leave the size out.

once	TRBV7-3	TRBD2	TRBJ2-2	CASSQGLGDTGELFF	TGTGCCAGCAGCCAGGGACTAGGTGACACCGGGGAGCTGTTTTTT
NA	TRBV5-5	NA	TRBJ1-6	CASSLKVTFQNSPLHF	TGTGCCAGCAGCTTGAAGGTGACTTTCCAGAATTCACCCCTCCACTTT
NA	TRBV10-3	TRBD2	TRBJ2-5	CAISEAAGAVEQYF	TGTGCCATCAGTGAGGCAGCGGGAGCGGTAGAGCAGTACTTC
NA	TRBV4-1	TRBD2	TRBJ2-5	CASSAGLAGTETQYF	TGCGCCAGCAGCGCAGGACTAGCGGGGACAGAGACCCAGTACTTC
NA	TRBV6-4	TRBD2	TRBJ2-3	CASSDTSGNQGADTQYF	TGTGCCAGCAGTGATACTAGCGGGAATCAGGGCGCAGATACGCAGTATTTT
NA	TRBV4-1	NA	TRBJ2-1	CASSQAAGQTPTSEQFF	TGCGCCAGCAGCCAAGCAGCGGGACAAACCCCCACTTCCGAGCAGTTCTTC
NA	TRBV11-2	NA	TRBJ2-1	CASSSAYSYNEQFF	TGTGCCAGCAGCTCTGCGTACTCCTACAATGAGCAGTTCTTC
NA	TRBV4-2	NA	TRBJ1-5	CASSQDLGVGQPQHF	TGTGCCAGCAGCCAAGATCTCGGGGTAGGACAGCCCCAGCATTTT
NA	TRBV11-2	NA	TRBJ2-7	CASSSLPPGAYYEQYF	TGTGCCAGCAGCTCACTGCCACCTGGGGCCTACTACGAGCAGTACTTC
NA	TRBV9	NA	TRBJ2-7	CASSQGRGSSYEQYF	TGTGCCAGCAGCCAAGGGAGGGGGAGCTCCTACGAGCAGTACTTC
many	TRBV19	NA	TRBJ1-2	CASGLRTDYGYTF	TGTGCCAGTGGCCTAAGGACAGACTATGGCTACACCTTC
NA	TRBV6-1	NA	TRBJ2-5	CATPDPWETQYF	TGTGCCACGCCCGACCCCTGGGAGACCCAGTACTTC
NA	TRBV27	TRBD1	TRBJ2-7	CASSQTGAPTYEQYF	TGTGCCAGCAGTCAGACAGGGGCCCCCACCTACGAGCAGTACTTC
NA	TRBV10-2	NA	TRBJ2-3	CASSESGRADTDTQYF	TGCGCCAGCAGTGAGTCTGGCAGGGCGGACACAGATACGCAGTATTTT
NA	TRBV27	NA	TRBJ1-2	CASSLSPGNYGYTF	TGTGCCAGCAGTTTATCGCCAGGGAACTATGGCTACACCTTC
NA	TRBV19	NA	TRBJ1-1	CASSISGWGSTEASF	TGTGCCAGTAGTATCTCAGGGTGGGGGTCCACTGAAGCTTCCTTT
NA	TRBV29-1	NA	TRBJ1-5	CSVEEGWNQPQHF	TGCAGCGTTGAAGAGGGGTGGAATCAGCCCCAGCATTTT
once	TRBV27	NA	TRBJ2-7	CASSPGRLEQYF	TGTGCCAGCAGTCCAGGAAGATTAGAGCAGTACTTC
NA	TRBV19	TRBD2	TRBJ2-1	CASTVTSGGLNEQFF	TGTGCCAGTACCGTTACTAGCGGGGGTCTTAATGAGCAGTTCTTC
NA	TRBV4-1	TRBD2	TRBJ2-7	CASSQPLAGTDEQYF	TGCGCCAGCAGCCAACCCTTAGCGGGTACCGACGAGCAGTACTTC
NA	TRBV7-8	NA	TRBJ1-2	CASSPSVADLFANYGYTF	TGTGCCAGCTCCCCTTCGGTGGCAGATCTGTTTGCTAACTATGGCTACACCTTC
NA	TRBV7-3	TRBD2	TRBJ2-1	CASSLSGELAGGFDYNEQFF	TGTGCCAGCAGCTTAAGCGGGGAGCTAGCGGGAGGCTTCGACTACAATGAGCAGTTCTTC
NA	TRBV11-2	NA	TRBJ2-5	CASKRGTEQETQYF	TGTGCCAGCAAAAGGGGGACCGAGCAAGAGACCCAGTACTTC
NA	TRBV15	TRBD2	TRBJ2-2	CATSGGLAGVSGELFF	TGTGCCACCAGCGGTGGCCTAGCGGGAGTTTCCGGGGAGCTGTTTTTT
few	TRBV11-2	NA	TRBJ2-5	CASSFGETQYF	TGTGCCAGCAGCTTTGGAGAGACCCAGTACTTC
NA	TRBV11-3	NA	TRBJ2-3	CASSLGSRASDTQYF	TGTGCCAGCAGCTTAGGATCCAGGGCGTCAGATACGCAGTATTTT
NA	TRBV11-2	TRBD1	TRBJ1-4	CASSPQTGGILKLFF	TGTGCCAGCAGCCCACAGACAGGGGGGATACTGAAACTGTTTTTT
NA	TRBV14	NA	TRBJ1-3	CASGRTDSGNTIYF	TGTGCCAGCGGTAGAACGGACTCTGGAAACACCATATATTTT
NA	TRBV7-9	NA	TRBJ1-1	CASSLAQTANTEAFF	TGTGCCAGCAGCTTAGCGCAGACCGCAAACACTGAAGCTTTCTTT
NA	TRBV29-1	NA	TRBJ1-2	CSVDSRNYGYTF	TGCAGCGTTGACAGTCGAAATTATGGCTACACCTTC
NA	TRBV7-2	NA	TRBJ2-7	CASSFTSVNSYEQYF	TGTGCCAGCAGCTTCACGTCCGTAAACTCCTACGAGCAGTACTTC
NA	TRBV7-9	NA	TRBJ2-7	CASSLTGFLTYEQYF	TGTGCCAGCAGCCTAACAGGTTTCCTCACCTACGAGCAGTACTTC
NA	TRBV7-9	NA	TRBJ1-2	CASSLTPDLARGGYTF	TGTGCCAGCAGCTTAACCCCCGATCTCGCACGGGGTGGCTACACCTTC
NA	TRBV4-1	NA	TRBJ1-1	CASSQGRVMNTEAFF	TGCGCCAGCAGCCAAGGGCGGGTAATGAACACTGAAGCTTTCTTT
once	TRBV11-2	NA	TRBJ2-5	CASSFPGVQETQYF	TGTGCCAGCAGCTTCCCCGGGGTCCAAGAGACCCAGTACTTC
NA	TRBV19	NA	TRBJ2-1	CASSIPQGQVNIRNEQFF	TGTGCCAGTAGTATTCCCCAAGGGCAGGTGAACATACGGAATGAGCAGTTCTTC
NA	TRBV9	NA	TRBJ2-1	CASSVADNNEQFF	TGTGCCAGCAGCGTAGCCGATAACAATGAGCAGTTCTTC
NA	TRBV7-8	TRBD1	TRBJ1-2	CASSLYRTKGQGHYGYTF	TGTGCCAGCAGCTTATATAGAACAAAGGGACAGGGACACTATGGCTACACCTTC
NA	TRBV4-1	NA	TRBJ1-1	CASSQVPGQGTEAFF	TGCGCCAGCAGCCAAGTCCCAGGGCAGGGCACTGAAGCTTTCTTT
NA	TRBV14	NA	TRBJ2-6	CASSVPNLTKSGQRPAF	TGTGCCAGCAGCGTGCCAAATCTGACAAAGTCGGGCCAACGTCCTGCTTTC
NA	TRBV7-6	NA	TRBJ1-3	CASSLAADGTSGNTIYF	TGTGCCAGCAGCTTAGCGGCGGACGGTACCTCTGGAAACACCATATATTTT
NA	TRBV10-2	NA	TRBJ2-7	CASRPPPYEQYF	TGCGCCAGCAGGCCCCCCCCCTACGAGCAGTACTTC
NA	TRBV5-6	TRBD1	TRBJ2-2	CASRVQGDTGELFF	TGTGCCAGCAGAGTGCAGGGGGACACCGGGGAGCTGTTTTTT
NA	TRBV27	NA	TRBJ1-1	CASSYQGPNTEAFF	TGTGCCAGCAGTTATCAGGGGCCGAACACTGAAGCTTTCTTT
NA	TRBV19	NA	TRBJ2-4	CASSIQNKNIQYF	TGTGCCAGTAGTATCCAGAACAAAAACATTCAGTACTTC
NA	TRBV11-3	NA	TRBJ2-5	CASSLGGRAETQYF	TGTGCCAGCAGCTTAGGAGGCAGGGCTGAGACCCAGTACTTC
NA	TRBV6-6	NA	TRBJ2-1	CASSYSGSGSYNEQFF	TGTGCCAGCAGTTACTCGGGTAGCGGCTCCTACAATGAGCAGTTCTTC
NA	TRBV7-6	TRBD1	TRBJ2-7	CASSLSGGSIDEQYF	TGTGCCAGCAGCTTATCAGGGGGCTCTATCGACGAGCAGTACTTC
few	TRBV11-3	TRBD2	TRBJ2-1	CASSVTSGLNEQFF	TGTGCCAGCAGCGTGACTAGCGGTCTCAATGAGCAGTTCTTC
once	TRBV9	NA	TRBJ1-2	CASSEMGLTDKPYGYTF	TGTGCCAGCAGCGAGATGGGACTGACTGACAAGCCCTATGGCTACACCTTC
NA	TRBV6-1	NA	TRBJ2-5	CASSEDRELGETQYF	TGTGCCAGCAGTGAGGACAGAGAGTTGGGAGAGACCCAGTACTTC
NA	TRBV7-6	NA	TRBJ1-1	CASSLSVVNTEAFF	TGTGCCAGCAGCCTAAGTGTTGTGAACACTGAAGCTTTCTTT
NA	TRBV27	NA	TRBJ2-7	CASSFSKGYEQYF	TGTGCCAGCAGTTTTTCAAAGGGCTACGAGCAGTACTTC
NA	TRBV6-1	NA	TRBJ1-4	CASSVWVTNEKLFF	TGTGCCAGCAGTGTTTGGGTAACTAATGAAAAACTGTTTTTT
NA	TRBV5-1	NA	TRBJ1-1	CASSGGTEAFF	TGCGCCAGCAGCGGTGGCACTGAAGCTTTCTTT
NA	TRBV9	NA	TRBJ2-2	CASSDGLRSTGELFF	TGTGCCAGCAGCGACGGCCTAAGGAGCACCGGGGAGCTGTTTTTT